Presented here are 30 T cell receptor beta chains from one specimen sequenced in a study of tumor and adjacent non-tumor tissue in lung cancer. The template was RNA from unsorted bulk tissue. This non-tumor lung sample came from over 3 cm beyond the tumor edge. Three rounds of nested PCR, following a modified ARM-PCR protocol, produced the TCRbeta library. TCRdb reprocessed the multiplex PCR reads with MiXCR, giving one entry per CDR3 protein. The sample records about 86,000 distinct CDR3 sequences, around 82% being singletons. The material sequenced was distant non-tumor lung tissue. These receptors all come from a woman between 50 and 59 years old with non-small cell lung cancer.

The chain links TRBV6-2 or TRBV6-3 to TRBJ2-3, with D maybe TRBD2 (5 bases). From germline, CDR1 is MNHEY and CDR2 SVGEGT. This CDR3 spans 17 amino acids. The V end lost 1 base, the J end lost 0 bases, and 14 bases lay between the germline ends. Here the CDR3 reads CASSYLSSSTSTDTQYF. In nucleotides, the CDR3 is TGTGCCAGCAGTTACTTATCTAGCAGTACTAGCACAGATACGCAGTATTTT.

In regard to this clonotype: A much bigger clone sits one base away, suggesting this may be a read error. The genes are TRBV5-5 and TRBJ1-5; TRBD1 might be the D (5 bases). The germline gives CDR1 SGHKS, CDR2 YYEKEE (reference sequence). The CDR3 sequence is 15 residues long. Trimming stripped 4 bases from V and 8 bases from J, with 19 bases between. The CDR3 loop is CASSPGTVPNKPQHF. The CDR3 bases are TGTGCCAGCAGCCCGGGGACGGTTCCTAATAAGCCCCAGCATTTT. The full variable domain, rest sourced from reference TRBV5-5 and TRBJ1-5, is DAGVTQSPTHLIKTRGQQVTLRCSPISGHKSVSWYQQVLGQGPQFIFQYYEKEERGRGNFPDRFSARQFPNYSSELNVNALLLGDSALYLCASSPGTVPNKPQHFGDGTRLSIL.

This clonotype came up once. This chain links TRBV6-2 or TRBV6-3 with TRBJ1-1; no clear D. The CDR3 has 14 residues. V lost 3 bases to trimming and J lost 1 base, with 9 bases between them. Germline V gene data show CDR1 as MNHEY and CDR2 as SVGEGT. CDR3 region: CASSYRKQNTEAFF. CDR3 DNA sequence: TGTGCCAGCAGTTATCGTAAGCAGAACACTGAAGCTTTCTTT.

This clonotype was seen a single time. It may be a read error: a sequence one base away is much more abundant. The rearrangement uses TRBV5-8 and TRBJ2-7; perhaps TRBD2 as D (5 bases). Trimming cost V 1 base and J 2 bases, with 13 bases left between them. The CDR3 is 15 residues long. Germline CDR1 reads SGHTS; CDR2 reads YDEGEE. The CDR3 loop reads CASSLIEGRPYEQYF. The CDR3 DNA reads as TGTGCCAGCAGCTTGATTGAGGGTCGTCCCTACGAGCAGTACTTC.

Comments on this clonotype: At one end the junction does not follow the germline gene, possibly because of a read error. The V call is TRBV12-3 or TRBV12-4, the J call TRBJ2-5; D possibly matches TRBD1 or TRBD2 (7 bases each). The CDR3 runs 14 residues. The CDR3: CASSRGQGGETRYF. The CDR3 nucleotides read TGTGCCAGCAGTAGGGGCCAGGGGGGGGAGACCCGGTACTTC.

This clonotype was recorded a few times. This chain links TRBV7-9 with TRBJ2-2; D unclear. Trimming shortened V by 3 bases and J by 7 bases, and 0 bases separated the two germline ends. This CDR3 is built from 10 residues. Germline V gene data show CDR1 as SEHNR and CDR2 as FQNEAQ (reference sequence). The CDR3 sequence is CASSFGELFF. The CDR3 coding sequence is TGTGCCAGCAGCTTCGGGGAGCTGTTTTTT.

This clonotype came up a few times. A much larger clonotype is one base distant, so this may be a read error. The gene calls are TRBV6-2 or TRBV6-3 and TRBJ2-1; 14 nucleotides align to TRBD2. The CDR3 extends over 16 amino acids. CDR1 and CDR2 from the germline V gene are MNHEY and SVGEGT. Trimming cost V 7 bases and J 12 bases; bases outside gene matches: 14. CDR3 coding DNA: TGTGCCAGCACCCCGTGGGGGACTAGCGGGAGAAGTGGGCAGTTCTTC. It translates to CASTPWGTSGRSGQFF.

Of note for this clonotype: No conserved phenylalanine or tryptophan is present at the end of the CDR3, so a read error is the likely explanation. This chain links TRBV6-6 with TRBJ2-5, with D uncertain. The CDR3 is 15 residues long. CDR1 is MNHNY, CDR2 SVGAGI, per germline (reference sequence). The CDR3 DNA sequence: TGTGTCAGCAGTCCCCCGGACCCAGATGGGGAGACCCAGTACCTC. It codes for CVSSPPDPDGETQYL.

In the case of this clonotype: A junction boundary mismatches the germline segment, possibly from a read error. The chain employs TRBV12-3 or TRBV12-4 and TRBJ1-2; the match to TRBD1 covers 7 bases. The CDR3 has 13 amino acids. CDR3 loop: CASSPRDSDGYMF. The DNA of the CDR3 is TGTGCCAGCAGTCCGAGGGACAGCGATGGCTACATGTTC.

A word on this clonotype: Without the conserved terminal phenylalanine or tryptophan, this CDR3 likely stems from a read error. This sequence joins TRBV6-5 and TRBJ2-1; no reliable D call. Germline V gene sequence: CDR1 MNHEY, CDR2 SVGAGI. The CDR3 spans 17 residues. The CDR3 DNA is TGTGCTAGCAGTTACTCCTCTGCCCCCAGCTCCTACAATGAGCAGTTCTCC. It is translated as CASSYSSAPSSYNEQFS.

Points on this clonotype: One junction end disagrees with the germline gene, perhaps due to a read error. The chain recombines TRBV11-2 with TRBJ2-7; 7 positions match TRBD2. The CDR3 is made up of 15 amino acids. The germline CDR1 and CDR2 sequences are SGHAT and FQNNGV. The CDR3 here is CASSPGLTAAYEQYF. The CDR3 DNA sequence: TGTGCTAGCAGCCCGGGACTAACGGCAGCCTACGAACAGTACTTC.

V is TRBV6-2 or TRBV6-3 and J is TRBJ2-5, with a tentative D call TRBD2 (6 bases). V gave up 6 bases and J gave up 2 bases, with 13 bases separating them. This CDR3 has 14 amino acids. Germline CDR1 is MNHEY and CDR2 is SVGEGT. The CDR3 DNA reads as TGTGCCAGCAGCCGCGGGGAATGTCAAGAGACCCAGTACTTC. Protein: CASSRGECQETQYF.

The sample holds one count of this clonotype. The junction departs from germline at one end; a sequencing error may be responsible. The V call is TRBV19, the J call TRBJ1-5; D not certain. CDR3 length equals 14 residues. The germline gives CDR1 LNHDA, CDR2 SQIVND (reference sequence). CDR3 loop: CASSTKDSHQPQHF. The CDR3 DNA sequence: TGTGCCAGTAGCACAAAGGATAGCCATCAGCCCCAGCATTTT. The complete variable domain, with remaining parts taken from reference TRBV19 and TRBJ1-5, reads DGGITQSPKYLFRKEGQNVTLSCEQNLNHDAMYWYRQDPGQGLRLIYYSQIVNDFQKGDIAEGYSVSREKKESFPLTVTSAQKNPTAFYLCASSTKDSHQPQHFGDGTRLSIL.

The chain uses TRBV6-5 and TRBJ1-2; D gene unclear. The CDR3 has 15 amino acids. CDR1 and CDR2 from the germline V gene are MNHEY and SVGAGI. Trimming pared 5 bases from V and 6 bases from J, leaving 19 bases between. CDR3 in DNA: TGTGCCAGCAGTCCCGGCAGAAAGTTCAACAATGGCTACACCTTC. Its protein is CASSPGRKFNNGYTF.

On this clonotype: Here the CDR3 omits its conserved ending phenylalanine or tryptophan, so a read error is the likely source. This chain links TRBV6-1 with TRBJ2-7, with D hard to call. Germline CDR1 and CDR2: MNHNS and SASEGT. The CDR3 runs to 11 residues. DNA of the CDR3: TGTGCAATGGGCGGTTCCTACGAGCAGTACTTA. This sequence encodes CAMGGSYEQYL.

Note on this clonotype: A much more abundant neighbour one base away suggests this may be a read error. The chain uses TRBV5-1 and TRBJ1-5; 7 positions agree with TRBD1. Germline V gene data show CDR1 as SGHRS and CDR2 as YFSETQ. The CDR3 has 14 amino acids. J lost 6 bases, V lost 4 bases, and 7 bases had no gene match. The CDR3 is CASSVAGDSQPQHF. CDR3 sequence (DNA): TGCGCCAGCAGCGTGGCAGGGGACAGTCAGCCCCAGCATTTT. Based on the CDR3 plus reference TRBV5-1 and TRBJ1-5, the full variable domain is KAGVTQTPRYLIKTRGQQVTLSCSPISGHRSVSWYQQTPGQGLQFLFEYFSETQRNKGNFPGRFSGRQFSNSRSEMNVSTLELGDSALYLCASSVAGDSQPQHFGDGTRLSIL.

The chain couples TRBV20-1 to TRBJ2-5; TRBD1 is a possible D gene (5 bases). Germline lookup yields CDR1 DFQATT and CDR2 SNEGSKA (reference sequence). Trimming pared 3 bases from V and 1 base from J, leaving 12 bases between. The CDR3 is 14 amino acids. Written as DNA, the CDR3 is TGCAGTGCTAGGGAGACAGAGCCCCAAGAGACCCAGTACTTC. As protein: CSARETEPQETQYF.

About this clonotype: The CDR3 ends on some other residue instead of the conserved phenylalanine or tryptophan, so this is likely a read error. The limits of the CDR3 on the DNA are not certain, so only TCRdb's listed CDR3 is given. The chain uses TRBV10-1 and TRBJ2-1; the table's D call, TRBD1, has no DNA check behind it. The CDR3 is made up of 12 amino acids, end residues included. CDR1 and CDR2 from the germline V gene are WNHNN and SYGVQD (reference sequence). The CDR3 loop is CASSDREREQLS.

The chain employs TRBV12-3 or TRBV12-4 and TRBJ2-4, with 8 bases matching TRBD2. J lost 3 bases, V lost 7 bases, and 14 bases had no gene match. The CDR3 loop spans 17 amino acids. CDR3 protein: CASNTYGGVVVKNIQYF. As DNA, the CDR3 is TGTGCCAGCAACACATACGGGGGGGTGGTTGTCAAAAACATTCAGTACTTC.

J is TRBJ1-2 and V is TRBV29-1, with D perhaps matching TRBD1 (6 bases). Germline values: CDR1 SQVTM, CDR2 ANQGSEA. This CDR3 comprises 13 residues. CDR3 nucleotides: TGCAACATAGATCCGGGGGGCTATAATGGCTACACCTTC. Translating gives CNIDPGGYNGYTF.

CDR3: CARTLRATGWQETQYF. Here the CDR3 DNA reads TGTGCCAGAACTCTAAGGGCGACAGGGTGGCAAGAGACCCAGTACTTC. J is TRBJ2-5 and V is TRBV21-1; TRBD1 reflects the table's D call only, with no check against the DNA. TRBV21-1 is described as a pseudogene. CDR3 size: 16 residues.

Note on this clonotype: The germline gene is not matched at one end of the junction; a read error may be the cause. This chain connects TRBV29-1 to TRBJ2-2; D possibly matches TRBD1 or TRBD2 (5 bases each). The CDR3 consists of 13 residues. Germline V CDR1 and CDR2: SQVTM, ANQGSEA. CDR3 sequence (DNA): TGCAGCGTCTGTATGCTGAACACCAGGGAGCCGTTTTTT. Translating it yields CSVCMLNTREPFF.

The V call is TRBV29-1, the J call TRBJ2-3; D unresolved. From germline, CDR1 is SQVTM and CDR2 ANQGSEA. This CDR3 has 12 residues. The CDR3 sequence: CNIGRGTDTQYF. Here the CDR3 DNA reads TGCAACATTGGCAGAGGCACAGATACGCAGTATTTT.

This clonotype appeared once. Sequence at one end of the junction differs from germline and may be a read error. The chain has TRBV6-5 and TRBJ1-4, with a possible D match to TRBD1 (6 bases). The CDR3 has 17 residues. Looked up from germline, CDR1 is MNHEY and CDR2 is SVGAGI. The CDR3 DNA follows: TGTGCCAGCAACCATCTTAATCCAGGGGCCTCTAATGAAAAACTGTTTTTC. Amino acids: CASNHLNPGASNEKLFF.

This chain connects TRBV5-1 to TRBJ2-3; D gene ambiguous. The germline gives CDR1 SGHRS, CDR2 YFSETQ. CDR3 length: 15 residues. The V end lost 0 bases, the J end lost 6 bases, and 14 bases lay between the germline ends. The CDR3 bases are TGCGCCAGCAGCTTGGGGCGAGCCGGGTTGGATACGCAGTATTTT. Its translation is CASSLGRAGLDTQYF.

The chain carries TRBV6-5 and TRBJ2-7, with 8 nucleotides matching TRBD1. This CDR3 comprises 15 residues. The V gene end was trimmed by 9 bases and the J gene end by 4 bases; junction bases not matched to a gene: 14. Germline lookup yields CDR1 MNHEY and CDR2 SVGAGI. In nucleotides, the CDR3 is TGTGCCAGGATTACCCAGAGACAGGGGAAGTACGAGCAGTACTTC. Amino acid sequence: CARITQRQGKYEQYF.

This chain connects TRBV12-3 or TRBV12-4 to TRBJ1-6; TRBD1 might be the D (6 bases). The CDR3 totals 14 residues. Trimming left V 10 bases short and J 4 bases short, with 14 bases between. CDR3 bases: TGTGCCATTAATTCTCAGGGGTATAATTCACCCCTCCACTTT. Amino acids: CAINSQGYNSPLHF.

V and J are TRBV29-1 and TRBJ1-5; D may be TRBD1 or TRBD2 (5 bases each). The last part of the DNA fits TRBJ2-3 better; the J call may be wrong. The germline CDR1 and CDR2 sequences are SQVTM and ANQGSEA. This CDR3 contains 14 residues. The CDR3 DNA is TGCAGCGCAAGGATGGGGCCGGAGGATCAGCCCCAGTATTTT. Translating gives CSARMGPEDQPQYF.

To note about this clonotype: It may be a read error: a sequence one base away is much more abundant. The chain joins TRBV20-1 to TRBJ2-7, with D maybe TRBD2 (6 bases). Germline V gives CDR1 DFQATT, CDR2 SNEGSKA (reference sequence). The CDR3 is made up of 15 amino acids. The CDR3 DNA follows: TGCAATGCTACGGGGGAAGGGACCCCCAGGAGAGAGCAGTACTTC. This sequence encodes CNATGEGTPRREQYF.

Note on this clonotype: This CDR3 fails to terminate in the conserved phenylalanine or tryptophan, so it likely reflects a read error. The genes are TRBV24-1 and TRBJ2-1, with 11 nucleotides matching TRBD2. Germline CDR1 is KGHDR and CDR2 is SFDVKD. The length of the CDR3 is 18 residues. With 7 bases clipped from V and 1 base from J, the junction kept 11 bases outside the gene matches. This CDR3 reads CATSEGSGRARSYNEQFY. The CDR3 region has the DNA TGTGCCACCAGCGAGGGTAGCGGGAGGGCGAGGTCCTACAATGAGCAGTTCTAC.